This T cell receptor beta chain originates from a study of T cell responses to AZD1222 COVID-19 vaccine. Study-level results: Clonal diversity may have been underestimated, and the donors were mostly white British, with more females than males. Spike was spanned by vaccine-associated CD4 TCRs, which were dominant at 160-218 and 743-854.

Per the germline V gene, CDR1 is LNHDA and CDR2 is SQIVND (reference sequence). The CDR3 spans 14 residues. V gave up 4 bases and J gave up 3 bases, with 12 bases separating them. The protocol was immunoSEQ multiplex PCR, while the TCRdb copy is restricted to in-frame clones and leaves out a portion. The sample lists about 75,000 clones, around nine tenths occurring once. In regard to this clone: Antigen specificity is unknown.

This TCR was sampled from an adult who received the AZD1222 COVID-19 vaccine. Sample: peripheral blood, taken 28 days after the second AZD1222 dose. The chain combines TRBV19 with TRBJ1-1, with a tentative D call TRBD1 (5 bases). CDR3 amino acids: CASSRAGWDTEAFF. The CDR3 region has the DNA TGTGCCAGTAGTAGGGCAGGGTGGGACACTGAAGCTTTCTTT.